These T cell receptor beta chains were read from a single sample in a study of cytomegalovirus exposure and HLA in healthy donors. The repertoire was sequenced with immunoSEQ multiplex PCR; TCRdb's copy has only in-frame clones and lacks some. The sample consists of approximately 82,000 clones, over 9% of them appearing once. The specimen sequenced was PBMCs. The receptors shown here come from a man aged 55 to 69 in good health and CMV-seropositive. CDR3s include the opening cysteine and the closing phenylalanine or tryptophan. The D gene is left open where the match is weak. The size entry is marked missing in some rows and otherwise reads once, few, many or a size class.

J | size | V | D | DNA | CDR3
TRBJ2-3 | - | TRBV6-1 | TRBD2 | TGTGCCAGCAGTGAAAGTCTAGCGGGAACAGATACGCAGTATTTT | CASSESLAGTDTQYF
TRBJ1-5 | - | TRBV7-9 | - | TGTGCCAGCAGCTTAGGTTCTAACAGCAATCAGCCCCAGCATTTT | CASSLGSNSNQPQHF
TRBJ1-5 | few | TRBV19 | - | TGTGCCAGTAGTGTTTCGGGGGGTGAGCCCCAGCATTTT | CASSVSGGEPQHF
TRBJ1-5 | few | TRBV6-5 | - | TGTGCCAGCAGTCGAAACAGGGAGCATCAGCCCCAGCATTTT | CASSRNREHQPQHF
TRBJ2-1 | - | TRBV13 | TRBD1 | TGTGCCAGCAGCTTAGGCCTGACAGGGGGGTACAATGAGCAGTTCTTC | CASSLGLTGGYNEQFF
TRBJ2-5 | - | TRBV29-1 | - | TGCAGCGTTGAACCGGAGACCGGGACCCAGTACTTC | CSVEPETGTQYF
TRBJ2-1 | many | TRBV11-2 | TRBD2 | TGTGCCAGCAGCCTAGAGACTGGGAGGGATGAGCAGTTCTTC | CASSLETGRDEQFF
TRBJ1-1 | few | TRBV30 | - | TGTGCCTGGAGTGGCAGGGTCCGAATGAACACTGAAGCTTTCTTT | CAWSGRVRMNTEAFF
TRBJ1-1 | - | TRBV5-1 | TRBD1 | TGCGCCAGCTTTGAGGGGACAGGAAGCACTGAAGCTTTCTTT | CASFEGTGSTEAFF
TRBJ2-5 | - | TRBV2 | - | TGTGCCAGCATTCCCCCCGGGGGGCGGACGCAGGAGACCCAGTACTTC | CASIPPGGRTQETQYF
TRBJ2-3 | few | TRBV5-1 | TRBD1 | TGCGCCAGCAGCCTGGGACAGACAGATACGCAGTATTTT | CASSLGQTDTQYF
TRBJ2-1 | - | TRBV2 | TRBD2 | TGTGCCAGCAGCGAGAGCGGGGGGGAGTTCTTC | CASSESGGEFF
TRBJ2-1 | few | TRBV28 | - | TGTGCCAGCAGACCTGCATGGGGAAGAGGGTCAAATGAGCAGTTCTTC | CASRPAWGRGSNEQFF
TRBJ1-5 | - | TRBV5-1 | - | TGCGCCAGCAGCCCGGACTCGAGCAATCAGCCCCAGCATTTT | CASSPDSSNQPQHF
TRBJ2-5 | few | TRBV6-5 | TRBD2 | TGTGCCAGCAGTTACCAGCGGGGGGGCCTTGAGACCCAGTACTTC | CASSYQRGGLETQYF
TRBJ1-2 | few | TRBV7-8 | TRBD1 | TGTGCCAGCAGCCGGACAGGGGAAAACTATGGCTACACCTTC | CASSRTGENYGYTF
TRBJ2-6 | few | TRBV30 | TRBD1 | TGTGCCTTAAACCGGGACAGGGAACGGCTCGGGGCCAACGTCCTGACTTTC | CALNRDRERLGANVLTF
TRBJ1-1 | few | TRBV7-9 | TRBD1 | TGTGCCAGCAGCTTCGGGACCGCAGGGGGCACTGAAGCTTTCTTT | CASSFGTAGGTEAFF
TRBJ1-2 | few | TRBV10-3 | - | TGTGCCATCAGTGAGTCCATAACAGGGCCCGACGGCTACACCTTC | CAISESITGPDGYTF
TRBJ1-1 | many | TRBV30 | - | TGTGCCTGGAGTGTCGACCGGAGAACTGAAGCTTTCTTT | CAWSVDRRTEAFF
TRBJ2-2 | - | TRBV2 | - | TGTGCCAGCAGTGAAGACAGACCCGCAGGGGGGGAGCTGTTTTTT | CASSEDRPAGGELFF
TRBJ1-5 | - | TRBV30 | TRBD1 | TGTGCCTGGAGCTCCGGACAGGGGGCTGGTCAGCCCCAGCATTTT | CAWSSGQGAGQPQHF
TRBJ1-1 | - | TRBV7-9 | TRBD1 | TGTGCCAGCAGCCCACAGGGGAACGCTGAAGCTTTCTTT | CASSPQGNAEAFF
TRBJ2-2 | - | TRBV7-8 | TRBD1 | TGTGCCAGCAACGACCGGGACAGGGGGGACACCGGGGAGCTGTTTTTT | CASNDRDRGDTGELFF
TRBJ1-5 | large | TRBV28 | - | TGTGCCAGCAGTTTCACCCAGAATCAGCCCCAGCATTTT | CASSFTQNQPQHF
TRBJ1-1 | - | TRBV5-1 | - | TGCGCCAGCAGCTTGGCAGGGAACACTGAAGCTTTCTTT | CASSLAGNTEAFF
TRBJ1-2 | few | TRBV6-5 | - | TGTGCCAGCAGCCCCCCAGGGGCTTACTATGGCTACACCTTC | CASSPPGAYYGYTF
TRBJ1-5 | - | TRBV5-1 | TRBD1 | TGCGCCAGCAGCTTCGGGGCAGGGGGGAGCAATCAGCCCCAGCATTTT | CASSFGAGGSNQPQHF
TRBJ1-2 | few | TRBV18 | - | TGTGCCAGCTCAGCGGGCGAATATGGCTACACCTTC | CASSAGEYGYTF
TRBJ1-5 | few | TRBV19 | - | TGTGCCAGTAGTTCCCCGGACAGATATAATCAGCCCCAGCATTTT | CASSSPDRYNQPQHF
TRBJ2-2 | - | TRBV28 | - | TGTGCCAGCAGTTTAACTAGCGGGGAGCTGTTTTTT | CASSLTSGELFF
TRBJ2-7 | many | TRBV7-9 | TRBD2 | TGTGCCAGCAGCTTAGCTGGGGCTAGCGGGAGGCCTGAGTACGAGCAGTACTTC | CASSLAGASGRPEYEQYF
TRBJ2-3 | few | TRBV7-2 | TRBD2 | TGTGCCAGCAGCTGGACTAGCGGGGGGGTCCAGGGTACGCAGTATTTT | CASSWTSGGVQGTQYF
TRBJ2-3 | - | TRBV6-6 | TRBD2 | TGTGCCAGCAGCCACGGGACTAGCGGGAGAAAGACGCAGTATTTT | CASSHGTSGRKTQYF
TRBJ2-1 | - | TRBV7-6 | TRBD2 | TGTGCCAGCAGCGCATTAGCGGGGGCCTACAATGAGCAGTTCTTC | CASSALAGAYNEQFF
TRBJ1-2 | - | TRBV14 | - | TGTGCCAGCAGCCAAGCTCTTGGGCCTGGCTACACCTTC | CASSQALGPGYTF
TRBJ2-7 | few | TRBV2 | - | TGTGCCAGCAGTGTGGGCAGCGAGCAGTACTTC | CASSVGSEQYF
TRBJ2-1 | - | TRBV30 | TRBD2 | TGTGCCTGGAGAGCGGGCGGGAGTCACAATGAGCAGTTCTTC | CAWRAGGSHNEQFF
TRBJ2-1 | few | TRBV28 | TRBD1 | TGTGCCAGCAGCATCACCGGGACAGGGGGCTTCGCCTCCTACAATGAGCAGTTCTTC | CASSITGTGGFASYNEQFF
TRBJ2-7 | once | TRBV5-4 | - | TGTGCCAGCAGCGCTCCTGGACTTTTCTACGAGCAGTACTTC | CASSAPGLFYEQYF
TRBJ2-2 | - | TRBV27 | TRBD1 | TGTGCCAGCAGAAGGACAGGGTCGGGCGGGGAGCTGTTTTTT | CASRRTGSGGELFF
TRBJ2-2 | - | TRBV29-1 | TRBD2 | TGCAGCGTCCGTAGCGGGGACGATACCGGGGAGCTGTTTTTT | CSVRSGDDTGELFF
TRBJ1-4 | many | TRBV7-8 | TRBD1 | TGTGCCAGCAGCTCCTCCGGGACAGGGGTTGCTAATGAAAAACTGTTTTTT | CASSSSGTGVANEKLFF
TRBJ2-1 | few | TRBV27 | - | TGTGCCAGCAGTTCTTCTGACTTTGGATTTTTAACTGGGGAGCAGTTCTTC | CASSSSDFGFLTGEQFF
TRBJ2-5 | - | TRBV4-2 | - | TGTGCCAGCAGCCAAGAGAGGCTAGCGGAGACCCAGTACTTC | CASSQERLAETQYF
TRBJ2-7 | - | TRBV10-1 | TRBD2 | TGCGCCAGCAGTGACCCCCTAGCGGACCGCTCCTACGAGCAGTACTTC | CASSDPLADRSYEQYF
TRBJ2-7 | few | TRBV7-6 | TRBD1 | TGTGCCAGCAGCTCCGGACAGGGCGTGGACTCCTACGAGCAGTACTTC | CASSSGQGVDSYEQYF
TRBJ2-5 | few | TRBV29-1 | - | TGCAGCGTGCGTGGGAGCCAAGAGACCCAGTACTTC | CSVRGSQETQYF
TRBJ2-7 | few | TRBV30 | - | TGTGCCTGGAAACGGGCCTACGAGCAGTACTTC | CAWKRAYEQYF
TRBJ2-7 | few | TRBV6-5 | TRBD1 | TGTGCCAGCAGTTCGATCACAGGGGGCACCTACGAGCAGTACTTC | CASSSITGGTYEQYF
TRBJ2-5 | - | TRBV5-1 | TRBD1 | TGCGCCAGCAGCGTTGCCGGGACAGGGAGGGAGACCCAGTACTTC | CASSVAGTGRETQYF
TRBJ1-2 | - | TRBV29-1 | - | TGCAGCGAACAATCGGGCTATGGCTACACCTTC | CSEQSGYGYTF